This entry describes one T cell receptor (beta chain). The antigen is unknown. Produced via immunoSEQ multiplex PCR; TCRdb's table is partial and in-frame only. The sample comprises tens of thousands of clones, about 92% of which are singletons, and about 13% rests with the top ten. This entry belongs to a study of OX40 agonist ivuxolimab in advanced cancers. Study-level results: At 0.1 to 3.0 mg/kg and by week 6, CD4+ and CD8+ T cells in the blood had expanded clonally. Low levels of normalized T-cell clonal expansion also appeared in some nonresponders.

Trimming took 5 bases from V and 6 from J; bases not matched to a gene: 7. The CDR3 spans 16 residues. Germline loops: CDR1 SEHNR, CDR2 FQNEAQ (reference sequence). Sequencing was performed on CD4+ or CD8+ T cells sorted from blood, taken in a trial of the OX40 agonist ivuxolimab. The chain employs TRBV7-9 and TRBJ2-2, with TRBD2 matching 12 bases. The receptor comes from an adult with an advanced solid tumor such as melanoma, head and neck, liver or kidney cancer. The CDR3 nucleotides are TGTGCCAGCAGCGTCCCTAGCGGGGGGGCTTCCGGGGAGCTGTTTTTT. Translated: CASSVPSGGASGELFF.